A selection of T cell receptor beta chains follows, all from one sample in a study of cytomegalovirus exposure and HLA in healthy donors. Clones were read by immunoSEQ multiplex PCR, and TCRdb kept only the in-frame ones, dropping some. Of more than 80,000 clones in the sample, 65% to 75% were seen once. The sample taken for sequencing was PBMCs. The receptors were gathered from a female donor in good health and CMV-seropositive. CDR3s include the opening cysteine and the closing phenylalanine or tryptophan. A D gene is named only where the DNA matches it firmly.

D | J | V | CDR3
NA | TRBJ2-2 | TRBV4-2 | CASSQQGVGEDTGELFF
TRBD1 | TRBJ1-1 | TRBV4-3 | CASSQDAGQANTEAFF
NA | TRBJ1-1 | TRBV18 | CASSAGDNTEAFF
NA | TRBJ1-4 | TRBV28 | CATRTARGKLFF
NA | TRBJ1-5 | TRBV4-1 | CASSQEPLGTAVRPQHF
TRBD2 | TRBJ2-7 | TRBV9 | CASSAHAGTSSYEQYF
NA | TRBJ2-1 | TRBV6-1 | CASSVGEFYDNEQFF
NA | TRBJ2-1 | TRBV11-2 | CASSLQSRTLNNEQFF
TRBD2 | NA | TRBV4-3 | CASKPSQGGSYEQYF
NA | TRBJ1-2 | TRBV7-9 | CASSLDYFGSDEGYTF
NA | TRBJ2-3 | TRBV5-1 | CASSRRGPSTDTQYF
NA | TRBJ2-6 | TRBV2 | CASRLRGLSGANVLTF
NA | TRBJ2-7 | TRBV7-6 | CASSLGGQYEQYF
TRBD1 | TRBJ2-1 | TRBV11-2 | CASSPGQPPFHEQFF
TRBD2 | TRBJ2-7 | TRBV5-6 | CASSLSGAGVYEQYF
TRBD1 | TRBJ2-1 | TRBV6-4 | CASGTGGGSYNEQFF
NA | TRBJ2-1 | TRBV11-2 | CASSLSGGPWDEQFF
TRBD1 | TRBJ1-3 | TRBV5-6 | CASSGTGGNTIYF
NA | TRBJ1-1 | TRBV18 | CASSIGQKGTEAFF
NA | TRBJ1-4 | TRBV29-1 | CSVDKGDEKLFF
NA | TRBJ2-2 | TRBV5-4 | CASSFDTGELFF
TRBD1 | TRBJ1-6 | TRBV7-2 | CASSFLQGQGSYNSPLHF
TRBD2 | TRBJ2-7 | TRBV28 | CASSSIWGLAGLAYEQYF
NA | TRBJ2-1 | TRBV7-9 | CASSLSRGNEQFF
NA | TRBJ2-3 | TRBV28 | CATTPPAADTQYF